This T cell receptor (beta chain) was profiled in a study of blood T cell repertoires in COVID-19. V was clipped by 6 bases and J by 3 bases; unmatched bases: 9. Germline V CDR1 and CDR2: MNHNY, SVGAGI (reference sequence). This CDR3 is 16 amino acids long. Sequencing was performed with immunoSEQ multiplex PCR; in TCRdb, only in-frame clones are kept and a portion is missing. The repertoire has some 6,400 clones, roughly 84% of them found once; the top ten carry around 13%. The sequenced sample consisted of peripheral blood. The clonotype comes from a human donor with active COVID-19. The donor label of this sample is uncertain. V gene TRBV6-6 combines with J gene TRBJ1-5; 9 bases match TRBD1. The CDR3 DNA follows: TGTGCCAGCAGGTCCTCGACAGGGGGTCCCAATCAGCCCCAGCATTTT. Protein product: CASRSSTGGPNQPQHF.